This T cell receptor beta chain was recovered during a study of T cell repertoires in cytomegalovirus infection. Study context: Carrying CMV and the relevant HLA type showed in public TCR beta signatures. Study results and caveats: Ex vivo, HLA-C-restricted CMV-specific TCR beta clonotypes prevailed over the rest of the response. Carriers of CMV and the relevant HLA type were discriminated by public TCR beta frequency.

This clonotype was recorded a few times. The antigen is not known. A junction boundary mismatches the germline segment, possibly from a read error. One entry per CDR3 protein results from TCRdb running MiXCR on the reads. Here the sample spans roughly 600,000 distinct CDR3 sequences, more than 20% being singletons. Sequenced input: CD8+ T cells from PBMCs. This clonotype was obtained from a human donor in good health (CMV status not recorded). Some clones in this sample may be carry-over from other donors' samples.

Written as DNA, the CDR3 is TGTGCCAGTAGTTCGGGACAGCTGAGCTCCGACGAGCAGTACTTC. This encodes CASSSGQLSSDEQYF. The gene calls are TRBV19 and TRBJ2-7; 7 bases are shared with TRBD1. In germline, CDR1 is LNHDA, CDR2 SQIVND (reference sequence). The CDR3 runs to 15 residues.